The T cell receptor beta chain described here comes from a study of OX40 agonist ivuxolimab in advanced cancers. Study overall: Patients were treated with intravenous ivuxolimab, dosed at 0.01 to 10 mg/kg and infused every 2 weeks. Patients achieving partial responses numbered three: one hepatocellular carcinoma case and two cutaneous melanoma cases. Study findings and constraints: Normalized T-cell clonal expansion was also low in some nonresponders. Both CD4+ and CD8+ T cell populations in blood had undergone clonal expansion by week 6 at 0.1 to 3.0 mg/kg.

In the case of this clone: As yet, its antigen is unknown.

Profiling relied on immunoSEQ multiplex PCR, and the TCRdb table lists in-frame clones only, not all of them. The repertoire holds more than 65,000 clones, with 80% to 95% as singletons. This CDR3 region has 18 residues. J lost 4 bases, V lost 0 bases, and 13 bases had no gene match. CDR1 is SNHLY and CDR2 is FYNNEI in the germline V gene. The sequencing used CD4+ or CD8+ T cells sorted from blood, collected in a trial of the OX40 agonist ivuxolimab. J is TRBJ2-3 and V is TRBV2; 7 nucleotides agree with TRBD1. This sequence was found in an adult with an advanced solid tumor such as melanoma, head and neck, liver or kidney cancer. The CDR3 loop is CASSEALHSEGGADTQYF. CDR3 bases: TGTGCCAGCAGTGAAGCGCTTCATTCAGAAGGGGGCGCAGATACGCAGTATTTT. Full variable domain (outside the CDR3, taken from reference TRBV2 and TRBJ2-3): EPEVTQTPSHQVTQMGQEVILRCVPISNHLYFYWYRQILGQKVEFLVSFYNNEISEKSEIFDDQFSVERPDGSNFTLKIRSTKLEDSAMYFCASSEALHSEGGADTQYFGPGTRLTVL.